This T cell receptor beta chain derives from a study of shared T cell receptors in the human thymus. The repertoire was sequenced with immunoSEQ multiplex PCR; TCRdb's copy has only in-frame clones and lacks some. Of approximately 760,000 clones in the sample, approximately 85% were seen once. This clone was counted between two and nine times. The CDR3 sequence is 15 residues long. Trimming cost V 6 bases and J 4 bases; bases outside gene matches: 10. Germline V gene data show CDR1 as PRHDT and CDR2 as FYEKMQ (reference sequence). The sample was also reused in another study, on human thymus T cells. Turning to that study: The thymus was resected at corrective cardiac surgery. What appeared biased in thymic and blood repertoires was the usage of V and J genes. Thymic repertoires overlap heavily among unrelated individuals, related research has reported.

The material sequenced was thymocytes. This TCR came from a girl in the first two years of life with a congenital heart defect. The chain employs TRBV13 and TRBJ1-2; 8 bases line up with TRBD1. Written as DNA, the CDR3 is TGTGCCAGCAGTCTCTCCGGGACAGGACGCTATGGCTACACCTTC. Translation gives CASSLSGTGRYGYTF.